The rows below give T cell receptor beta chains drawn from one sample of a study of identical twins. TCRdb reprocessed the 5' RACE reads via MiXCR and lists one record per CDR3 protein. This table has 350,000 to 450,000 distinct CDR3 sequences, less than 20% appearing once. The specimen was naive T cells sorted from blood. These receptors were collected from a man aged 50 to 60 in good health. CDR3s include the opening cysteine and the closing phenylalanine or tryptophan. D genes are given only for firm matches. Rows may omit the clone size; those that give it use once, few, many or a size class.

>NA|many|TRBV2|TRBJ2-6
CASSGTDSGANVLTF
TGTGCCAGCAGTGGGACCGACTCTGGGGCCAACGTCCTGACTTTC
>NA|few|TRBV20-1|TRBJ2-7
CSAGGASYEQYF
TGCAGTGCAGGCGGGGCCTCCTACGAGCAGTACTTC
>NA|few|TRBV11-3|TRBJ2-1
CASSRTEYNEQFF
TGTGCCAGCAGTAGGACAGAATACAATGAGCAGTTCTTC
>TRBD1|few|TRBV28|TRBJ2-7
CASRAKSGQGIYEQYF
TGTGCCAGCAGAGCCAAATCCGGACAGGGTATCTACGAGCAGTACTTC
>NA|many|TRBV5-6|TRBJ2-7
CASSFSRQAYEQYF
TGTGCCAGCAGCTTCTCCCGACAGGCCTACGAGCAGTACTTC
>TRBD2|many|TRBV4-2|TRBJ2-1
CASSSLEREFPYNEQFF
TGTGCCAGCAGCAGCCTTGAGCGGGAGTTCCCCTACAATGAGCAGTTCTTC
>NA|few|TRBV7-2|TRBJ2-4
CASSLATGENIQYF
TGTGCCAGCAGCTTAGCGACGGGGGAAAACATTCAGTACTTC
>TRBD1|NA|TRBV5-1|TRBJ1-1
CASRRTGDNTEAFF
TGCGCCAGCAGACGGACAGGAGATAACACTGAAGCTTTCTTT
>NA|NA|TRBV6-2/TRBV6-3|TRBJ2-7
CASTPTPYEQYF
TGTGCCAGCACCCCCACGCCCTACGAGCAGTACTTC
>TRBD1|many|TRBV10-3|TRBJ2-5
CAIRRQGREGETQYF
TGTGCCATCAGAAGACAGGGTAGAGAAGGAGAGACCCAGTACTTC
>TRBD2|NA|TRBV4-2|TRBJ2-5
CASSPGWASGGAETQYF
TGTGCCAGCAGCCCGGGTTGGGCTAGCGGGGGGGCTGAGACCCAGTACTTC
>NA|few|TRBV5-1|TRBJ1-1
CASSPGRLNTEAFF
TGCGCCAGCAGTCCGGGACGGCTGAACACTGAAGCTTTCTTT
>NA|few|TRBV7-2|TRBJ1-2
CASNLYPGTSVGYTF
TGTGCCAGCAACCTGTATCCCGGGACCTCGGTGGGCTACACCTTC
>NA|few|TRBV28|TRBJ2-1
CASLTGGRNEQFF
TGTGCCAGCCTCACTGGGGGGCGGAATGAGCAGTTCTTC
>NA|NA|TRBV4-3|TRBJ1-5
CASSQDVRLYQPQHF
TGCGCCAGCAGCCAAGATGTCAGACTTTACCAGCCCCAGCATTTT
>TRBD1|few|TRBV6-2/TRBV6-3|TRBJ2-7
CASSRTGALGEQYF
TGTGCCAGCAGTCGGACAGGAGCGTTGGGCGAGCAGTACTTC
>NA|NA|TRBV6-5|TRBJ2-1
CASSYSSELRGPNNEQFF
TGTGCCAGCAGTTACTCGTCTGAGTTGCGGGGACCGAACAATGAGCAGTTCTTC
>NA|many|TRBV4-3|TRBJ2-3
CASSAPKRCTDTQYF
TGCGCCAGCAGCGCCCCTAAGCGGTGCACAGATACGCAGTATTTT
>TRBD1|few|TRBV6-5|TRBJ2-5
CASIQGETQYF
TGTGCCAGCATACAGGGGGAGACCCAGTACTTC
>NA|many|TRBV12-3/TRBV12-4|TRBJ2-2
CASSPLGELFF
TGTGCCAGCAGCCCCCTCGGGGAGCTGTTTTTT
>NA|NA|TRBV9|TRBJ2-3
CASSLGRINPSTDTQYF
TGTGCCAGCAGCTTGGGACGGATAAACCCTAGCACAGATACGCAGTATTTT